A selection of T cell receptor beta chains follows, all from one sample in a study of T cell responses to AZD1222 COVID-19 vaccine. Data came from immunoSEQ multiplex PCR; TCRdb stores just in-frame clones and leaves some out. Among approximately 190,000 clones listed, over 80% were seen once. The sequences come from peripheral blood, collected on day 0 of AZD1222 vaccination. These receptors all stem from an adult in good health. Each CDR3 is given with its conserved first and last residue.

v_gene,j_gene,CDR3aa
TRBV5-8,TRBJ1-1,CASSLGGAMNTEAFF
TRBV3-1/TRBV3-2,TRBJ1-2,CASSYGGQGYGYTF
TRBV6-1,TRBJ1-3,CASSEEGGNTIYF
TRBV6-2/TRBV6-3,TRBJ2-1,CASSFSGGYNEQFF
TRBV7-8,TRBJ2-7,CASSARDRLSEQYF
TRBV4-2,TRBJ2-2,CASSQDSSPGELFF
TRBV5-5,TRBJ2-7,CASNTGTGAYEQYF
TRBV7-3,TRBJ1-2,CASRGGQGGYTF
TRBV5-1,TRBJ1-6,CASSQQTGVNSPLHF
TRBV7-9,TRBJ2-7,CAIGTDSYEQYF
TRBV27,TRBJ2-3,CASPLIAPNLAGGPADTQYF
TRBV18,TRBJ2-5,CASSKGGIQETQYF
TRBV7-8,TRBJ1-2,CASSSAPGIRDYGYTF
TRBV2,TRBJ1-1,CASSPRTGSFTEAFF
TRBV3-1/TRBV3-2,TRBJ1-1,CASNLQGTDEAFF
TRBV12-3/TRBV12-4,TRBJ2-1,CASSPGDEQFF
TRBV21-1,TRBJ1-5,CASSKGWGTSNQPQHF
TRBV9,TRBJ1-6,CASSVFQGSNSPLHF